The rows below give T cell receptor beta chains drawn from one sample of a study of cytomegalovirus exposure and HLA in healthy donors. The method was immunoSEQ multiplex PCR; TCRdb's version includes in-frame clones alone and lacks a portion of them. Among roughly 120,000 clones, around 77% were seen once, and the ten largest hold around 13%. The sequencing sample was made of PBMCs. The receptor set was obtained from a woman aged 40 to 50 in good health and CMV-seropositive. The CDR3 runs from the conserved cysteine through the conserved F or W. The D gene is left open where the match is weak. Clone size is not always given. Where it is, it says once, few, many or a class for expanded clones.

TRBV29-1,TRBD1,TRBJ2-6,.,TGCAGCGTTGAAGACTGGACAGGGGATGGGGCCAACGTCCTGACTTTC,CSVEDWTGDGANVLTF
TRBV25-1,.,TRBJ2-6,few,TGTGCCAGCACCTATTCTGGGGCCAACGTCCTGACTTTC,CASTYSGANVLTF
TRBV18,.,TRBJ2-6,.,TGTGCCAGCTCACCAACAAGGAGTACTGGGGCCAACGTCCTGACTTTC,CASSPTRSTGANVLTF
TRBV7-3,TRBD2,TRBJ2-1,.,TGTGCCAGCAGCTTAAGCCTAGCGGACTGGCCTAACAATGAGCAGTTCTTC,CASSLSLADWPNNEQFF
TRBV2,.,TRBJ2-5,.,TGTGCCAGCAGTGAAGAGAGCGGGACCCAGTACTTC,CASSEESGTQYF
TRBV4-1,.,TRBJ2-1,.,TGCGCCAGCAGCCAGAGAGCGGGCCCCTCCTACAATGAGCAGTTCTTC,CASSQRAGPSYNEQFF
TRBV5-4,.,TRBJ2-6,.,TGTGCCAGCAGCCAAACTGGGGCCAACGTCCTGACTTTC,CASSQTGANVLTF
TRBV7-9,TRBD2,TRBJ2-1,.,TGTGCCAGCAGCTTAGGGATCTATCGGGAGGGAGGGTACAATGAGCAGTTCTTC,CASSLGIYREGGYNEQFF
TRBV4-1,.,TRBJ1-1,.,TGCGCCAGCAGCCTCACAACAGAGATGAACACTGAAGCTTTCTTT,CASSLTTEMNTEAFF
TRBV5-6,.,TRBJ2-3,few,TGTGCCAGCAGCAGCGGGTCCCCCACAGATACGCAGTATTTT,CASSSGSPTDTQYF
TRBV7-4,.,TRBJ1-1,few,TGTGCCAGCAGCCTCCAATCCGGGAGGAACACTGAAGCTTTCTTT,CASSLQSGRNTEAFF
TRBV7-2,.,TRBJ1-2,.,TGTGCCAGCAGCCAGGGCCAGACTAACTATGGCTACACCTTC,CASSQGQTNYGYTF
TRBV6-5,TRBD1,TRBJ1-1,.,TGTGCCAGCAGCCCACAGAACAGGGGGCGAGAGGCTTTCTTT,CASSPQNRGREAFF
TRBV2,.,TRBJ1-5,.,TGTGCCAGCAGTGCCCGGGGGTATCAGCCCCAGCATTTT,CASSARGYQPQHF
TRBV27,.,TRBJ1-1,once,TGTGCCAGCAGTCCAATCAAAACCACTCAGGTGACTGAAGCTTTCTTT,CASSPIKTTQVTEAFF
TRBV6-4,.,TRBJ2-1,few,TGTGCCAGCAGTGACTCGATAGCGTCGAATGAGCAGTTCTTC,CASSDSIASNEQFF
TRBV11-2,.,TRBJ2-7,.,TGTGCCAGCAGCTTCAGCACAGGGCCCGGCGAGCAGTACTTC,CASSFSTGPGEQYF
TRBV30,.,TRBJ2-1,.,TGTGCCGGGGCCGGTAGCGGTTTCTACAATGAGCAGTTCTTC,CAGAGSGFYNEQFF
TRBV29-1,TRBD1,TRBJ2-7,.,TGCAGCGTTGTATCCGGGACAGGGGGCTTCTACGAGCAGTACTTC,CSVVSGTGGFYEQYF
TRBV10-3,TRBD1,TRBJ2-7,.,TGTGCCATCAGTGTTGACAGGGAATACTACGAGCAGTACTTC,CAISVDREYYEQYF
TRBV4-2,TRBD2,TRBJ2-7,.,TGTGCCAGCAGCCAAGGTAGCGGGAGGGCCGGTGAGCAGTACTTC,CASSQGSGRAGEQYF
TRBV5-4,.,TRBJ2-7,.,TGTGCCAGCAGCTCACAGGGGAGGTCCTACGAGCAGTACTTC,CASSSQGRSYEQYF
TRBV7-9,.,TRBJ2-7,.,TGTGCCAGCAGCCCCAAGCGGTCCTACGAGCAGTACTTC,CASSPKRSYEQYF
TRBV14,TRBD1,TRBJ1-2,.,TGTGCCAGCAGCCGGCGGACAGGACCTATCCACTATGGCTACACCTTC,CASSRRTGPIHYGYTF
TRBV15,.,TRBJ1-2,.,TGTGCCACCAGCAGAGATTCAGGCCGGGGGGGCTACACCTTC,CATSRDSGRGGYTF
TRBV4-1,.,TRBJ1-1,.,TGCGCCAGCAGCCGCCCTAGCAGGGGGAACACTGAAGCTTTCTTT,CASSRPSRGNTEAFF
TRBV7-6,TRBD1,TRBJ2-2,.,TGTGCCAGCAGCCGCGACAGGGTAGGCACCGGGGAGCTGTTTTTT,CASSRDRVGTGELFF
TRBV5-1,.,TRBJ2-1,.,TGCGCCAGCAGTCGGCCGGGACACAGAGAAAATGAGCAGTTCTTC,CASSRPGHRENEQFF
TRBV6-5,TRBD2,TRBJ2-1,.,TGTGCCAGCAGCCCCGGGAGGGTGGGGGGGGAGCAGTTCTTC,CASSPGRVGGEQFF
TRBV4-2,.,TRBJ1-3,.,TGTGCCAGCAGCCAAGAAGGGGCAACTGGAAACACCATATATTTT,CASSQEGATGNTIYF
TRBV5-4,.,TRBJ2-5,.,TGTGCCAGCAGCCCGGACATCCAAGAGACCCAGTACTTC,CASSPDIQETQYF
TRBV28,.,TRBJ1-4,few,TGTGCCAGCAGTTTAAGACAGACCAATGAAAAACTGTTTTTT,CASSLRQTNEKLFF
TRBV12-2,.,TRBJ2-1,.,TGTGCAAGTCGCCCCGGGACTAGCGGGAGTAATGAGCAGTTCTTC,CASRPGTSGSNEQFF
TRBV11-2,.,TRBJ2-7,.,TGTGCCACCGTAGTGGCGGGGCCGCCCTACGAGCAGTACTTC,CATVVAGPPYEQYF
TRBV7-3,.,TRBJ1-5,.,TGTGCCAGCAGCTTAAGAGGGTACGGCAATCAGCCCCAGCATTTT,CASSLRGYGNQPQHF
TRBV19,.,TRBJ1-2,.,TGTGCCAGTATGGGAAGGGGCCGCTCGAATGGCTACACCTTC,CASMGRGRSNGYTF